This T cell receptor beta chain was captured by sequencing in a study of blood T cells in healthy people across ages. Study-level findings and limits: When set beside aged donors, long-lived donors presented more naive CD4+ cells and higher diversity.

A sample-barcoded 5' primer and a J-beta primer mix were used in a second PCR of roughly 7 to 11 cycles. TCRdb processed the 5' RACE reads anew with MiXCR; each CDR3 protein has one entry. The sample shows about 1.5 million distinct CDR3 sequences, 42% of them seen only once. For this clonotype: As yet, its antigen is unknown.

The CDR3 sequence is 15 residues long. The TCR was taken from a woman aged 18-35 years in good health. Sequencing used blood. This chain links TRBV21-1 with TRBJ1-3. TRBV21-1 is a known pseudogene. CDR3: CASSFRQNSGNTIYF. The CDR3 nucleotides read TGTGCCAGCAGCTTCCGACAGAACTCTGGAAACACCATATATTTT.